A single sample gave rise to the 5 T cell receptor beta chains below, sequenced in a study of shared clonotypes between healthy human individuals (dated by TCRdb to the early 2020s). To prepare the library, the immunoSEQ multiplex PCR assay was applied. This immuneACCESS table, as held by TCRdb, lists in-frame sequences with V and J called but not all clones. Of the missing ones, under half trace to an unresolved V gene in checked studies; the others have no known cause. This sample gives 180,000 or so clones in total; just under 95% of them show up just once. The top ten clones comprise 0.067% of the sample. What was sequenced was naive CD4+ T cells sorted from blood. The cell subset or site label corresponds to: CD45RA+ positively selected. The source of these receptors is a woman aged 30 to 39 in good health.

This chain connects TRBV7-3 to TRBJ2-7; 7 positions agree with TRBD1. CDR3 length: 16 amino acids. V dropped 7 bases and J dropped 3; count of bases not matched to a gene: 15. Germline CDR1 and CDR2: SGHTA and FQGTGA. This CDR3 reads CASICGTRTGLYEQYF. CDR3 coding DNA: TGTGCCAGCATCTGTGGGACGAGGACAGGACTCTACGAGCAGTACTTC.

This clone was seen just once. The chain is built from TRBV5-1 and TRBJ2-1, with 13 bases matching TRBD2. The germline V gene encodes CDR1 SGHRS and CDR2 YFSETQ. Germline trimming cut 4 bases from V and 2 bases from J; bases unmatched to any gene: 3. CDR3 length equals 16 residues. The CDR3 DNA sequence: TGCGCCAGCAGCAAACTAGCGGGAGGGCCCTACAATGAGCAGTTCTTC. Its protein is CASSKLAGGPYNEQFF.

The rearrangement uses TRBV7-2 and TRBJ2-1; D could derive from TRBD1 or TRBD2 (5 bases each). Germline V CDR1 and CDR2: SGHTA, FQGNSA. Deletions cut 3 bases from V and 8 bases from J, with 11 bases between. This CDR3 is 13 amino acids long. For the CDR3, the DNA is TGTGCCAGCAGCTTTTCCCGGGGCGATGAGCAGTTCTTC. It codes for CASSFSRGDEQFF. Based on the CDR3 plus reference TRBV7-2 and TRBJ2-1, the full variable domain is GAGVSQSPSNKVTEKGKDVELRCDPISGHTALYWYRQSLGQGLEFLIYFQGNSAPDKSGLPSDRFSAERTGGSVSTLTIQRTQQEDSAVYLCASSFSRGDEQFFGPGTRLTVL.

The chain has TRBV28 and TRBJ1-1; the match to TRBD1 covers 8 bases. The CDR3 totals 14 residues. The V segment lost 2 bases and the J segment 6 bases; nucleotides outside the gene matches: 5. The germline CDR1 and CDR2 sequences are MDHEN and SYDVKM. Written as DNA, the CDR3 is TGTGCCAGCAGTTTAAGGGACAGGAGGCCTGAAGCTTTCTTT. Translating gives CASSLRDRRPEAFF.

The V and J genes are TRBV5-5 and TRBJ2-7, with D perhaps TRBD1 or TRBD2 (5 bases each). This CDR3 region has 13 residues. Germline CDR1 is SGHKS and CDR2 is YYEKEE (reference sequence). Trimming took 4 bases from V and 3 from J, leaving 11 bases between them. CDR3 region: CASSEWGSYEQYF. CDR3 DNA sequence: TGTGCCAGCAGCGAGTGGGGGAGCTACGAGCAGTACTTC.